Listed below are T cell receptor beta chains from one sample, sequenced in a study of cytomegalovirus exposure and HLA in healthy donors. The assay was immunoSEQ multiplex PCR, and TCRdb's table has in-frame clones only and misses some. The sample shows about 120,000 clones, 74% of them seen only once. Specimen: PBMCs. These receptors were obtained from a woman between 40 and 50 years old in good health and CMV-seropositive. CDR3s include the opening cysteine and the closing phenylalanine or tryptophan. A D gene is named only where the DNA matches it firmly. Expanded clones are given a class, and other clones once, few, many or no size at all.

>TRBV7-9|TRBJ2-1|TRBD1|once
CASSLAKGQGTSDEQFF
TGTGCCAGCAGCTTAGCCAAGGGACAGGGGACCTCGGATGAGCAGTTCTTC
>TRBV6-5|TRBJ1-2|-|-
CASSPGDLTYGYTF
TGTGCCAGCAGCCCGGGGGATCTGACCTATGGCTACACCTTC
>TRBV5-8|TRBJ2-6|TRBD1|few
CASSSGTAVSGANVLTF
TGTGCCAGCAGCTCCGGGACAGCAGTCTCTGGGGCCAACGTCCTGACTTTC
>TRBV4-3|TRBJ2-5|TRBD1|-
CASSQARTGLTDQYF
TGCGCCAGCAGCCAAGCCCGGACAGGGCTAACAGACCAGTACTTC
>TRBV25-1|TRBJ2-1|TRBD2|-
CASSAFGSGSWNEQFF
TGTGCCAGCAGTGCCTTTGGTAGCGGGAGTTGGAATGAGCAGTTCTTC
>TRBV18|TRBJ2-5|TRBD2|few
CASSPPGVAGETQYF
TGTGCCAGCTCACCTCCCGGGGTAGCGGGGGAGACCCAGTACTTC
>TRBV6-5|TRBJ2-3|TRBD2|-
CASSSRGTTRTDTQYF
TGTGCCAGCAGTTCCCGCGGGACTACACGCACAGATACGCAGTATTTT
>TRBV9|TRBJ2-7|TRBD1|-
CASSAPKGGTGFYEQYF
TGTGCCAGCAGCGCCCCGAAGGGGGGGACAGGGTTCTACGAGCAGTACTTC
>TRBV5-1|TRBJ1-2|-|-
CASAVEGVGYTF
TGCGCCAGCGCCGTCGAGGGGGTGGGCTACACCTTC
>TRBV6-4|TRBJ2-7|TRBD1|-
CASSLTTGPTYEQYF
TGTGCCAGCAGTCTTACGACAGGGCCGACCTACGAGCAGTACTTC
>TRBV30|TRBJ1-2|-|few
CAWSAWGRFHGYTF
TGTGCCTGGAGTGCGTGGGGCCGCTTTCATGGCTACACCTTC
>TRBV7-9|TRBJ2-3|-|-
CASSPWGEVTDTQYF
TGTGCCAGCAGCCCTTGGGGGGAGGTCACAGATACGCAGTATTTT
>TRBV19|TRBJ1-6|-|-
CASSISILSNSPLHF
TGTGCCAGTAGTATATCCATTTTGTCTAATTCACCCCTCCACTTT
>TRBV12-5|TRBJ2-7|TRBD1|-
CASGLALPGQGPSYEQYF
TGTGCTAGTGGTTTGGCCCTTCCGGGACAGGGACCCTCCTACGAGCAGTACTTC
>TRBV7-2|TRBJ2-6|TRBD2|-
CASSLDGGAGANVLTF
TGTGCCAGCAGCTTAGATGGGGGGGCTGGGGCCAACGTCCTGACTTTC
>TRBV13|TRBJ2-1|TRBD2|-
CASSSGLAGGRNEQFF
TGTGCCAGCAGCTCCGGACTAGCGGGAGGGAGGAATGAGCAGTTCTTC
>TRBV5-6|TRBJ2-1|TRBD2|-
CASSSDWREGPLNEQFF
TGTGCCAGCAGCTCGGACTGGCGGGAGGGCCCCTTAAATGAGCAGTTCTTC
>TRBV10-3|TRBJ1-2|-|few
CAITDAGPGYGYTF
TGTGCCATCACCGACGCGGGGCCTGGCTATGGCTACACCTTC
>TRBV7-6|TRBJ1-5|-|-
CASSYGPGIGQPQHF
TGTGCCAGCAGCTACGGTCCAGGGATCGGTCAGCCCCAGCATTTT
>TRBV7-9|TRBJ2-2|TRBD2|-
CASRPGLAGNTGELFF
TGTGCCAGCAGGCCCGGACTAGCGGGAAACACCGGGGAGCTGTTTTTT
>TRBV5-5|TRBJ2-3|TRBD2|-
CASSWRGTSGATSTDTQYF
TGTGCCAGCAGCTGGCGAGGGACTAGCGGAGCCACTAGCACAGATACGCAGTATTTT
>TRBV12-5|TRBJ2-7|TRBD2|few
CASGLRPTLAGGPPTEQYF
TGTGCTAGTGGTTTGAGGCCCACACTAGCGGGGGGACCCCCCACCGAGCAGTACTTC
>TRBV4-1|TRBJ2-5|-|-
CASSQGGAPKTQYF
TGCGCCAGCAGCCAAGGCGGGGCCCCTAAGACCCAGTACTTC
>TRBV7-9|TRBJ1-3|-|-
CASSPGLISGNTIYF
TGTGCCAGCAGCCCGGGACTGATCTCTGGAAACACCATATATTTT
>TRBV29-1|TRBJ2-7|-|few
CSGRYGGTYEQYF
TGCAGCGGGAGGTACGGGGGAACCTACGAGCAGTACTTC
>TRBV7-3|TRBJ2-5|TRBD2|-
CASSPTSGRWDQYF
TGTGCCAGCAGCCCGACTAGCGGGAGGTGGGACCAGTACTTC
>TRBV9|TRBJ2-3|-|-
CASSPWPSRSTDTQYF
TGTGCCAGCAGCCCCTGGCCTAGCCGAAGCACAGATACGCAGTATTTT
>TRBV4-1|TRBJ1-1|-|-
CASSRTRAAEAFF
TGCGCCAGCAGCAGGACGAGGGCGGCTGAAGCTTTCTTT
>TRBV4-3|TRBJ2-4|-|few
CASSQDLRGIQYF
TGCGCCAGCAGCCAAGATTTGAGAGGGATTCAGTACTTC
>TRBV27|TRBJ2-2|TRBD2|-
CASRGLATNTGELFF
TGTGCCAGCAGGGGACTAGCGACTAACACCGGGGAGCTGTTTTTT
>TRBV5-1|TRBJ2-7|TRBD2|-
CASSLTGSGGYEQYF
TGCGCCAGCAGCTTGACCGGTAGCGGGGGTTACGAGCAGTACTTC
>TRBV6-1|TRBJ2-2|TRBD1|-
CASSASGTGRRELFF
TGTGCCAGCAGTGCCTCCGGGACAGGGAGAAGGGAGCTGTTTTTT
>TRBV19|TRBJ2-7|TRBD1|-
CASSTPGTGTNEQYF
TGTGCCAGTAGCACCCCCGGGACAGGGACGAACGAGCAGTACTTC
>TRBV5-5|TRBJ2-1|TRBD1|-
CASSLFGQGTSYNEQFF
TGTGCCAGCAGCTTATTCGGACAGGGTACATCCTACAATGAGCAGTTCTTC
>TRBV10-3|TRBJ2-2|TRBD2|-
CAIKPTSVGKKGNGELFF
TGTGCCATCAAGCCGACTAGCGTCGGAAAAAAGGGGAACGGGGAGCTGTTTTTT
>TRBV7-7|TRBJ2-2|-|-
CASSFGVGELFF
TGTGCTAGCAGCTTTGGAGTCGGGGAGCTGTTTTTT
>TRBV18|TRBJ2-7|TRBD2|-
CASSGLAGAEQYF
TGTGCCAGCTCCGGACTAGCGGGAGCCGAGCAGTACTTC
>TRBV5-4|TRBJ1-2|-|-
CASSPDRYGYTF
TGTGCCAGCAGCCCCGACAGGTATGGCTACACCTTC
>TRBV5-4|TRBJ2-7|-|-
CASSYSRGSYEQYF
TGTGCCAGCAGCTATTCCAGGGGATCCTACGAGCAGTACTTC
>TRBV29-1|TRBJ2-5|-|-
CSGKGQQETQYF
TGCAGCGGTAAGGGGCAGCAAGAGACCCAGTACTTC
>TRBV6-4|TRBJ1-6|-|-
CASSEASGSPLHF
TGTGCCAGCAGTGAGGCCAGCGGTTCACCCCTCCACTTT
>TRBV5-4|TRBJ2-2|-|-
CASSSGVSNTGELFF
TGTGCCAGCAGCTCCGGTGTATCGAACACCGGGGAGCTGTTTTTT
>TRBV6-1|TRBJ1-1|-|-
CASKGVSAEAFF
TGTGCCAGCAAGGGAGTTTCGGCTGAAGCTTTCTTT
>TRBV9|TRBJ2-5|TRBD2|-
CASSVTGDYQESQYF
TGTGCCAGCAGCGTAACTGGGGACTACCAGGAGTCTCAGTACTTC
>TRBV27|TRBJ2-7|TRBD1|few
CASSSRDREAYEQYF
TGTGCCAGCAGTTCGCGGGACAGGGAAGCGTACGAGCAGTACTTC
>TRBV4-3|TRBJ2-7|TRBD1|-
CASSRTGTGRRDEQYF
TGCGCCAGCAGTCGTACCGGGACAGGCCGCCGGGACGAGCAGTACTTC
>TRBV2|TRBJ2-3|TRBD1|few
CASSRQGFGTDTQYF
TGTGCCAGTTCCAGACAGGGGTTCGGCACAGATACGCAGTATTTT
>TRBV29-1|TRBJ2-3|TRBD2|few
CSVDRAGDTDTQYF
TGCAGCGTTGATCGAGCGGGGGATACAGATACGCAGTATTTT
>TRBV18|TRBJ1-2|TRBD1|-
CASSPPWAGGYGYTF
TGTGCCAGCTCACCACCGTGGGCAGGGGGCTATGGCTACACCTTC
>TRBV9|TRBJ2-2|-|-
CASSSDRWQGTGELFF
TGTGCCAGCAGCTCCGACAGGTGGCAGGGCACCGGGGAGCTGTTTTTT
>TRBV2|TRBJ1-2|-|-
CAGERNRDRGYTF
TGTGCCGGAGAACGAAACAGGGATCGGGGCTACACCTTC
>TRBV6-6|TRBJ2-7|-|medium-sized
CASSYSEGSQYF
TGTGCCAGCAGTTACTCGGAGGGAAGTCAGTACTTC
>TRBV27|TRBJ2-1|-|-
CASSLLWGEDEQFF
TGTGCCAGCAGTTTATTGTGGGGAGAGGATGAGCAGTTCTTC
>TRBV7-9|TRBJ2-7|-|-
CSSSGVASYEQYF
TGTTCCAGCAGCGGAGTAGCGAGCTACGAGCAGTACTTC